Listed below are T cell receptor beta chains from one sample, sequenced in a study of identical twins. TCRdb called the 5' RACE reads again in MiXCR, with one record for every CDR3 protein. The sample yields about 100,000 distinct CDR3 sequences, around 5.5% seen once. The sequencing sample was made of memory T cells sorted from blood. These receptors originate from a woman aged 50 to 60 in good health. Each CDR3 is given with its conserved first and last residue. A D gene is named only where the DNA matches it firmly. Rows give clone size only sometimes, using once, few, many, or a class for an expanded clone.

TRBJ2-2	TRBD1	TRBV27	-	CASSNEGTGRFGELFF	TGTGCCAGCAGTAACGAAGGGACAGGGAGGTTCGGGGAGCTGTTTTTT
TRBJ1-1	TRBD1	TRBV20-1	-	CSARETGVAFF	TGCAGTGCTAGAGAAACAGGGGTGGCTTTCTTT
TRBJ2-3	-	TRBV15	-	CATGTGSTDTQYF	TGTGCCACCGGGACTGGCAGCACAGATACGCAGTATTTT
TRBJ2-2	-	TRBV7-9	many	CASSPGAGFTGELFF	TGTGCCAGCAGCCCTGGAGCGGGTTTCACCGGGGAGCTGTTTTTT
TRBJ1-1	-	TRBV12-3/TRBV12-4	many	CASSRDHLNTEAFF	TGTGCCAGCAGTCGGGACCACCTGAACACTGAAGCTTTCTTT
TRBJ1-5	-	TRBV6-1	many	CASSEGGGDQPQHF	TGTGCCAGCAGCGAAGGGGGAGGGGATCAGCCCCAGCATTTT
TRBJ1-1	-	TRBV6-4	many	CASSDGENTEAFF	TGTGCCAGCAGTGACGGGGAGAACACTGAAGCTTTCTTT
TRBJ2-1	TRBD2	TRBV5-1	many	CASSSGLAGHSEQFF	TGCGCCAGCAGCTCAGGACTAGCGGGGCACAGTGAGCAGTTCTTC
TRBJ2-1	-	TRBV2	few	CASSEFGGAEQFF	TGTGCCAGCAGTGAATTTGGGGGGGCTGAGCAGTTCTTC
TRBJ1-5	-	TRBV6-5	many	CASSYSGGGNQPQHF	TGTGCCAGCAGTTACTCGGGGGGCGGCAATCAGCCCCAGCATTTT
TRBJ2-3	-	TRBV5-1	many	CASSFSVERVADTQYF	TGCGCCAGCAGTTTTTCCGTCGAACGGGTGGCAGATACGCAGTATTTT
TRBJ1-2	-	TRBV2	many	CASRVEPQSYGYTF	TGTGCCAGCAGGGTGGAACCTCAGTCCTATGGCTACACCTTC
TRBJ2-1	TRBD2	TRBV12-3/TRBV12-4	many	CASSSSGRDEQFF	TGTGCCAGCAGTTCTAGCGGGAGGGACGAGCAGTTCTTC
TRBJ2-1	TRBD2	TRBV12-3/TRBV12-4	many	CASTSGGDSYNEQFF	TGTGCCAGCACCTCGGGGGGGGACTCCTACAATGAGCAGTTCTTC
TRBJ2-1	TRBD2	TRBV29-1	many	CSVASGTSNEQFF	TGCAGCGTTGCTAGCGGGACTTCTAATGAGCAGTTCTTC
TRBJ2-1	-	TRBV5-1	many	CASSLVGDFYYNEQFF	TGCGCCAGCAGCTTGGTCGGGGACTTTTACTACAATGAGCAGTTCTTC
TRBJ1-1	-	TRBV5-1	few	CASSLTGSTLSGMNTEAFF	TGCGCCAGCAGCTTGACGGGGTCTACACTTTCCGGCATGAACACTGAAGCTTTCTTT
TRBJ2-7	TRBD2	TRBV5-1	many	CASSFPGASGSGEQYF	TGCGCCAGCAGCTTCCCAGGCGCTAGCGGATCCGGTGAGCAGTACTTC
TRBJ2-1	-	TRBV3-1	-	CASTKRGSRNNEQFF	TGTGCCAGCACGAAGAGAGGTTCGAGGAACAATGAGCAGTTCTTC
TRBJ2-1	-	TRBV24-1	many	CATSPLSGGDEQFF	TGTGCCACCAGTCCCCTCTCCGGGGGCGATGAGCAGTTCTTC
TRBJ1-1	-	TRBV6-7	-	CASSYSRVWAFF	TGTGCCAGCAGTTACTCGCGGGTTTGGGCTTTCTTT
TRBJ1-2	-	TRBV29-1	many	CSVESPRFDYTF	TGCAGCGTTGAATCCCCCCGGTTTGACTACACCTTC
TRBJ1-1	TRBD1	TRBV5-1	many	CASSSRQGKNTEAFF	TGCGCCAGCAGCTCACGACAGGGAAAGAACACTGAAGCTTTCTTT
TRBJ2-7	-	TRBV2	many	CASSEWGSGGGYEQYF	TGTGCCAGCAGTGAGTGGGGTTCGGGCGGAGGCTACGAGCAGTACTTC
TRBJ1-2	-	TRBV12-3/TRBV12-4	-	CASSLKAGVGYTF	TGTGCCAGCAGTCTAAAAGCAGGGGTTGGCTACACCTTC
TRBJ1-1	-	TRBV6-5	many	CASWSTEAFF	TGTGCCAGCTGGAGCACTGAAGCTTTCTTT
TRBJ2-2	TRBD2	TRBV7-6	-	CASSFTGLAGVLNTGELFF	TGTGCCAGCAGCTTCACAGGACTAGCGGGAGTTTTGAACACCGGGGAGCTGTTTTTT
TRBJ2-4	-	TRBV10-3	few	CAISDGPLAKNIQYF	TGTGCCATCAGTGATGGGCCTCTAGCCAAAAACATTCAGTACTTC
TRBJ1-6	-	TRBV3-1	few	CASSQDRLSPLHF	TGTGCCAGCAGCCAAGACCGGCTTTCACCCCTCCACTTT